This T cell receptor beta chain stems from a study of blood T cell repertoires in COVID-19. Across the whole study: Samples taken during acute and convalescent COVID-19 were collected in the United States, Italy and Spain.

Germline V gives CDR1 SGHTA, CDR2 FQGNSA. The CDR3 totals 13 residues. After removal of 7 bases from V and 5 bases from J, the junction contained 7 bases not matched to a gene. The protocol was immunoSEQ multiplex PCR, while the TCRdb copy is restricted to in-frame clones and leaves out a portion. The sample has roughly 120,000 clones; less than 85% are singletons. The specimen sequenced was peripheral blood. The source is a woman aged 55 to 70 with acute or convalescent COVID-19. The J gene is TRBJ1-2, the V gene TRBV7-2, with 7 bases aligning to TRBD1. Here the CDR3 DNA reads TGTGCCAGCACACCTGACAGGGATTATGGCTACACCTTC. Translation: CASTPDRDYGYTF.